This T cell receptor beta chain was identified in a study of T cell repertoires in cytomegalovirus infection. Study summary: It was the public TCR beta signatures that indicated both CMV infection and matching HLA type.

This clonotype was counted at least ten times. V dropped 10 bases and J dropped 2; count of bases not matched to a gene: 13. CDR3 size: 15 residues. CDR1 and CDR2 from the germline V gene are MNHNS and SASEGT. TCRdb passed the reads through MiXCR, listing each CDR3 protein once. The sample shows 400,000 or so distinct CDR3 sequences, about a sixth of them seen only once. This receptor was obtained from a human donor in good health (CMV status not recorded). Some clones in this sample may be carry-over from other donors' samples. The chain employs TRBV6-1 and TRBJ2-7; TRBD2 matches at 8 bases. The sample was PBMCs. The CDR3 DNA sequence: TGTGCCACCCGCCGGCTGACTAGCGCAACCTACGAGCAGTACTTC. Amino acid sequence: CATRRLTSATYEQYF.